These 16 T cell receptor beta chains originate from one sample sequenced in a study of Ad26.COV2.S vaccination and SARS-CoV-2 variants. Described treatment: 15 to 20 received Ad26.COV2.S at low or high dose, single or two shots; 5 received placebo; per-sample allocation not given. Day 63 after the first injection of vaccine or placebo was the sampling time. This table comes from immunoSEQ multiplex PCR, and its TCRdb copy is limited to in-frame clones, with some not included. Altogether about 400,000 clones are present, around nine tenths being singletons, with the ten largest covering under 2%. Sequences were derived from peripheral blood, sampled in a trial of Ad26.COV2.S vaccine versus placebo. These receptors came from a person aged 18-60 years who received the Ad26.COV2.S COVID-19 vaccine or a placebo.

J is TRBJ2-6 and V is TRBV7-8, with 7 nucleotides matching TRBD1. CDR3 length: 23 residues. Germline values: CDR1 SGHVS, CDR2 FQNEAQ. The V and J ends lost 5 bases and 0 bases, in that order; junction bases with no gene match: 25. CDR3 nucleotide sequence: TGTGCCAGCAGCCTTGGGCGAATCTGGGACAGCTATATTTCCGCCTCTGGGGCCAACGTCCTGACTTTC. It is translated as CASSLGRIWDSYISASGANVLTF.

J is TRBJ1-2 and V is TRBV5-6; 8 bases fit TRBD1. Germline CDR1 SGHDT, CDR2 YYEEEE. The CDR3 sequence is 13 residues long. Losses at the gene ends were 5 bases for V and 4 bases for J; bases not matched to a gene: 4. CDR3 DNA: TGTGCCAGCAGTAACAGGGGGGCCTATGGCTACACCTTC. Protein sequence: CASSNRGAYGYTF.

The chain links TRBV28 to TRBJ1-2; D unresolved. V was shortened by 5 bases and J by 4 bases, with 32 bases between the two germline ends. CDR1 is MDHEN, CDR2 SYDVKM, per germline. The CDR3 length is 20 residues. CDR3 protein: CASSLVAFPNHNIRGYGYTF. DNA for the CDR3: TGTGCCAGCAGTCTTGTCGCGTTTCCCAATCATAATATTCGCGGCTATGGCTACACCTTC.

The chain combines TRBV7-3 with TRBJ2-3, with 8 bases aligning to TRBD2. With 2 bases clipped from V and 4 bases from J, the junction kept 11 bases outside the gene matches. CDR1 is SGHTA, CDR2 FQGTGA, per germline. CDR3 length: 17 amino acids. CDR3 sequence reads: CASSLRREGRPPDTQYF. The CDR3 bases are TGTGCCAGCAGCTTACGTCGGGAGGGACGTCCCCCAGATACGCAGTATTTT.

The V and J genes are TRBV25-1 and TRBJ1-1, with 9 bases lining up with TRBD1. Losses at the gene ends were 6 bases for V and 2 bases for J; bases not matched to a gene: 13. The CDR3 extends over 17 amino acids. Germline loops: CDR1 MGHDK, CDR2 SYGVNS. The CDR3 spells CASRGGQGKGVNTEAFF. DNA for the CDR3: TGTGCCAGCAGGGGTGGACAGGGGAAAGGTGTTAACACTGAAGCTTTCTTT. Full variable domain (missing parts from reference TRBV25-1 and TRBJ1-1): EADIYQTPRYLVIGTGKKITLECSQTMGHDKMYWYQQDPGMELHLIHYSYGVNSTEKGDLSSESTVSRIRTEHFPLTLESARPSHTSQYLCASRGGQGKGVNTEAFFGQGTRLTVV.

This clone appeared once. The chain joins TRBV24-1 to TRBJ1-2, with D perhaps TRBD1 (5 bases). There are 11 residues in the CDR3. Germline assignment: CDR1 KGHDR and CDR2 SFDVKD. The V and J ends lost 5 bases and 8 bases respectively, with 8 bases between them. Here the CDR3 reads CATSGGGGYTF. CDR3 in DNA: TGTGCCACCAGTGGGGGCGGCGGCTACACCTTC.

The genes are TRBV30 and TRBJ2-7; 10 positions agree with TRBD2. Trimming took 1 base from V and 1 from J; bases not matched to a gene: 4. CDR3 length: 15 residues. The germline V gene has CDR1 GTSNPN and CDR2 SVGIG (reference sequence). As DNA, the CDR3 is TGTGCCTGGAGTGCCGGGACTAGCGTGTCCTACGAGCAGTACTTC. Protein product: CAWSAGTSVSYEQYF.

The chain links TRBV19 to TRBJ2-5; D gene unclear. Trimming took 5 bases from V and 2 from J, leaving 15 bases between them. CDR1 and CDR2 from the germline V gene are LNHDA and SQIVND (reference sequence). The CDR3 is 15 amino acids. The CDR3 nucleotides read TGTGCCAGTAGTTTCTCCAACACGGGTCAAGAGACCCAGTACTTC. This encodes CASSFSNTGQETQYF.

The DNA of the CDR3 is TGTGCCAGCAGCGGGGTCCCTCTAGGAGGGGCTGAGCAGTTCTTC. As protein: CASSGVPLGGAEQFF. J is TRBJ2-1 and V is TRBV11-1; possible D gene TRBD2, 6 bases. Germline V lookup: CDR1 SGHAT, CDR2 FQDESV (reference sequence). V was trimmed by 5 bases and J by 9 bases, leaving 20 bases between them. The CDR3 is 15 amino acids.

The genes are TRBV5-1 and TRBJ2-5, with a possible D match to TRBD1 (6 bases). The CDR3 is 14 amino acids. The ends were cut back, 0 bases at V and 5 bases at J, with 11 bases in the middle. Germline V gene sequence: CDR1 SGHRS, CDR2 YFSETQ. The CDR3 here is CASSLGGPRETQYF. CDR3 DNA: TGCGCCAGCAGCTTGGGGGGGCCGAGGGAGACCCAGTACTTC.

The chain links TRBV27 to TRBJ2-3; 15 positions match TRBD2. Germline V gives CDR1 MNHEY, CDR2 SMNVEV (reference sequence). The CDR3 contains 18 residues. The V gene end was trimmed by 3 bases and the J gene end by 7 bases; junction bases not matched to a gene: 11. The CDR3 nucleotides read TGTGCCAGCAGTTTCATGAATATGGGGACTAGCGGGAGGAATACGCAGTATTTT. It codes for CASSFMNMGTSGRNTQYF.

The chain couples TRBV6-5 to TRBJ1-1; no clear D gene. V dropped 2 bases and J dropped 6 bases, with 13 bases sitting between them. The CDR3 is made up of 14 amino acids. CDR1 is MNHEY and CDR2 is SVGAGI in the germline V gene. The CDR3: CASSYGAELPEAFF. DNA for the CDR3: TGTGCCAGCAGTTACGGAGCGGAACTACCTGAAGCTTTCTTT.

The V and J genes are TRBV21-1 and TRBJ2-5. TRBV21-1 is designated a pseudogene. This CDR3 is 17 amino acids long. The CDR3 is CASSKDRPGTTQETQYF. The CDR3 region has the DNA TGTGCCAGCAGCAAAGATAGGCCAGGGACGACCCAAGAGACCCAGTACTTC.

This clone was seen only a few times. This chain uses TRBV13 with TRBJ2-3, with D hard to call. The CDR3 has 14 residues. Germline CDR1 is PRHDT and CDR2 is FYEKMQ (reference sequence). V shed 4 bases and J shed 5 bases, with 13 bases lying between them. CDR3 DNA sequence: TGTGCCAGCAGCTCGACGACCCGCCGAGATACGCAGTATTTT. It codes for CASSSTTRRDTQYF.

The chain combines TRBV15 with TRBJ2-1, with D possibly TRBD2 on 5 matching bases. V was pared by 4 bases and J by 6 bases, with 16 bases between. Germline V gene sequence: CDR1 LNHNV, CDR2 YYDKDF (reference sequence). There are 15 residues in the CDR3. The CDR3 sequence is CATSNKTSWGNEQFF. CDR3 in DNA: TGTGCCACCAGCAATAAAACTAGTTGGGGCAATGAGCAGTTCTTC.

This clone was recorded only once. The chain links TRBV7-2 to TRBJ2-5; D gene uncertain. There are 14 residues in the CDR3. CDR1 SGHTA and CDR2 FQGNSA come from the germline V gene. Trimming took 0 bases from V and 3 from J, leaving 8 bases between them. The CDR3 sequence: CASSLAQEKETQYF. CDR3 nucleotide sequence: TGTGCCAGCAGCTTAGCGCAAGAGAAAGAGACCCAGTACTTC.